Listed here are 5 T cell receptor beta chains from one sample, sequenced in a study of shared clonotypes between healthy human individuals. The assay was immunoSEQ multiplex PCR, and TCRdb's table has in-frame clones only and misses some. Altogether millions of clones are present, 85% to 95% being singletons, with the ten largest covering 0.13%. The sequencing sample was made of naive CD4+ T cells sorted from blood. The subset was: CD45RA+ positively selected. The receptors were gathered from a man in his late teens or twenties in good health.

The table lists this clone with a few counts. The V call is TRBV7-2, the J call TRBJ2-1; D assignment may be TRBD1 or TRBD2 (5 bases each). CDR3 length: 15 residues. Trimming left V 4 bases short and J 2 bases short, with 12 bases between. Germline CDR1 reads SGHTA; CDR2 reads FQGNSA. CDR3 nucleotide sequence: TGTGCCAGCAGCTACACCGGGACCACCTACAATGAGCAGTTCTTC. It yields the protein CASSYTGTTYNEQFF.

V gene TRBV28 combines with J gene TRBJ2-4; 8 bases fit TRBD1. Trimming took 5 bases from V and 7 from J; bases not matched to a gene: 10. The CDR3 contains 15 residues. The germline V gene has CDR1 MDHEN and CDR2 SYDVKM. In nucleotides, the CDR3 is TGTGCCAGCAGTCCAGGGGGCACCCGGGGGAACATTCAGTACTTC. Amino acids: CASSPGGTRGNIQYF.

CDR3 residues: CASSRRDRRDGYTF. Written as DNA, the CDR3 is TGTGCCAGTAGTCGCCGGGACAGAAGAGATGGCTACACCTTC. The chain carries TRBV19 and TRBJ1-2, with 7 bases identical to TRBD1. CDR1 is LNHDA and CDR2 is SQIVND in the germline V gene (reference sequence). The CDR3 runs to 14 residues. Losses at the gene ends were 5 bases for V and 6 bases for J; bases not matched to a gene: 9.

The chain is built from TRBV2 and TRBJ1-5; D remains ambiguous. V was pared by 8 bases and J by 0 bases, with 23 bases between. CDR1 and CDR2 (germline): SNHLY, FYNNEI. The CDR3 loop spans 18 amino acids. CDR3 region: CASQPARYSLYSNQPQHF. The DNA for the CDR3 is TGTGCCAGCCAACCGGCGCGGTACAGCCTTTATAGCAATCAGCCCCAGCATTTT. Supplemented by reference TRBV2 and TRBJ1-5, the full variable domain reads EPEVTQTPSHQVTQMGQEVILRCVPISNHLYFYWYRQILGQKVEFLVSFYNNEISEKSEIFDDQFSVERPDGSNFTLKIRSTKLEDSAMYFCASQPARYSLYSNQPQHFGDGTRLSIL.

This clone was recorded only once. At the DNA level, this CDR3 is encoded by other sequences in the same sample as well. The chain has TRBV4-3 and TRBJ2-5; 8 bases agree with TRBD2. V shed 1 base and J 5 bases; nucleotides not matched to a gene: 6. The CDR3 has 15 amino acids. Germline CDR1 is LGHNA and CDR2 is YSLEER. The CDR3 reads CASSQVAGGGETQYF. CDR3 coding DNA: TGCGCCAGCAGCCAAGTGGCGGGAGGAGGGGAGACCCAGTACTTC.